Shown below are 30 T cell receptor beta chains from a single sample sequenced in a study of cytomegalovirus exposure and HLA in healthy donors. Use of 60 Vbeta and 13 Jbeta primers characterized the PCR. Clones were sequenced by immunoSEQ multiplex PCR, and TCRdb holds only the in-frame ones, with some missing. This table holds tens of thousands of clones, 81% found once. Sequencing used PBMCs. These TCRs come from a girl aged 2 to 9 in good health and CMV-seropositive.

The V and J genes are TRBV28 and TRBJ2-7; 11 bases are shared with TRBD1. Germline V CDR1 and CDR2: MDHEN, SYDVKM. The trim removed 6 bases at V and 3 bases at J, leaving 4 bases unmatched. The CDR3 sequence is 14 residues long. CDR3 DNA sequence: TGTGCCAGCAGAGACGGGACAGGGGGCTACGAGCAGTACTTC. Translated, it gives CASRDGTGGYEQYF. Full variable domain (missing parts from reference TRBV28 and TRBJ2-7): DVKVTQSSRYLVKRTGEKVFLECVQDMDHENMFWYRQDPGLGLRLIYFSYDVKMKEKGDIPEGYSVSREKKERFSLILESASTNQTSMYLCASRDGTGGYEQYFGPGTRLTVT.

V gene TRBV30 combines with J gene TRBJ1-5; the D is unclear. Germline loops: CDR1 GTSNPN, CDR2 SVGIG (reference sequence). The V and J ends lost 7 bases and 4 bases respectively, with 11 bases between them. The CDR3 length is 12 residues. CDR3 amino acids: CASRGRNQPQHF. The DNA for the CDR3 is TGTGCCTCCCGTGGGCGTAATCAGCCCCAGCATTTT.

The chain is built from TRBV6-4 and TRBJ1-5, with no clear D. V dropped 5 bases and J dropped 3 bases, with 8 bases sitting between them. Germline V gene data show CDR1 as MRHNA and CDR2 as SNTAGT. The CDR3 runs 13 residues. Here the CDR3 reads CASSIEHNQPQHF. CDR3 coding DNA: TGTGCCAGCAGTATTGAGCACAATCAGCCCCAGCATTTT.

The V gene is TRBV27, the J gene TRBJ2-5; 11 bases line up with TRBD2. The CDR3 length is 17 residues. V dropped 4 bases and J dropped 0; count of bases not matched to a gene: 7. The V gene's germline CDR1 is MNHEY and CDR2 SMNVEV (reference sequence). This CDR3 reads CASSSRTSGLNQETQYF. The CDR3 DNA reads TGTGCCAGCAGTTCCAGGACTAGCGGGCTCAACCAAGAGACCCAGTACTTC.

J is TRBJ2-1 and V is TRBV4-1, with TRBD2 matching over 13 bases. This CDR3 has 16 amino acids. Germline lookup yields CDR1 MGHRA and CDR2 YSYEKL. The V segment lost 4 bases and the J segment 9 bases; nucleotides outside the gene matches: 9. CDR3 amino acids: CASSRLGTSGMGEQFF. CDR3 nucleotides: TGCGCCAGCAGCCGCCTAGGGACTAGCGGGATGGGTGAGCAGTTCTTC.

Concerning this clone: The junction departs from germline at one end; a sequencing error may be responsible. The chain joins TRBV14 to TRBJ2-2; 9 positions match TRBD1. CDR3 size: 13 residues. CDR1 SGHDN and CDR2 FVKESK come from the germline V gene. CDR3 amino acids: CGPGQGNTGELFF. CDR3 DNA: TGCGGACCGGGACAGGGAAACACCGGGGAGCTGTTTTTT.

This chain connects TRBV14 to TRBJ1-2, with D possibly TRBD1 on 6 matching bases. The V gene lost 0 bases and the J gene lost 8 bases, with 10 bases spanning the gap. CDR1 is SGHDN, CDR2 FVKESK, per germline. The CDR3 contains 13 residues. The CDR3 DNA reads as TGTGCCAGCAGCCAAGAATTGGGACAAGGCTACACCTTC. Translation: CASSQELGQGYTF.

This chain joins TRBV14 and TRBJ2-2; 7 bases line up with TRBD1. Germline V gene data show CDR1 as SGHDN and CDR2 as FVKESK. The CDR3 sequence is 18 residues long. Trimming cost V 7 bases and J 4 bases; bases outside gene matches: 18. The CDR3 protein is CASTLSPREGALTGELFF. The CDR3 nucleotides read TGTGCCAGCACCCTAAGTCCACGAGAGGGGGCTCTCACCGGGGAGCTGTTTTTT.

J is TRBJ2-5 and V is TRBV27, with 7 bases fitting TRBD2. This CDR3 region has 14 residues. Unmatched junction bases numbered 7, after V lost 5 bases and J lost 4 bases. Germline assignment: CDR1 MNHEY and CDR2 SMNVEV (reference sequence). CDR3 in DNA: TGTGCCAGCAGTCTCCGGACTAGGCGAGAGACCCAGTACTTC. Translated: CASSLRTRRETQYF.

This clone was counted once. This chain connects TRBV4-1 to TRBJ2-1; D gene uncertain. Between the trimmed V and J ends, which lost 0 bases and 4 bases, there was a span of 10 bases. The length of the CDR3 is 15 residues. Per the germline V gene, CDR1 is MGHRA and CDR2 is YSYEKL. CDR3 DNA sequence: TGCGCCAGCAGCCAAGATAGTCAAGTTTACAATGAGCAGTTCTTC. Translating gives CASSQDSQVYNEQFF.

This chain uses TRBV27 with TRBJ2-1; D is unresolved. The germline V gene encodes CDR1 MNHEY and CDR2 SMNVEV (reference sequence). The CDR3 runs 16 residues. The V end lost 2 bases, the J end lost 5 bases, and 16 bases lay between the germline ends. CDR3 DNA sequence: TGTGCCAGCAGTTTAGGTTTGTGGGCTGCCGACAATGAGCAGTTCTTC. Translated, it gives CASSLGLWAADNEQFF.

This chain links TRBV30 with TRBJ2-7; 10 positions match TRBD2. The V segment lost 8 bases and the J segment 3 bases; nucleotides outside the gene matches: 7. This CDR3 comprises 13 residues. CDR1 GTSNPN and CDR2 SVGIG come from the germline V gene (reference sequence). CDR3 sequence: CAQGSGGRYEQYF. CDR3 DNA: TGTGCCCAGGGTAGCGGGGGGCGCTACGAGCAGTACTTC.

Here the CDR3 reads CASSETGEGDTQYF. The CDR3 DNA sequence: TGTGCCAGCAGTGAAACGGGAGAGGGAGATACGCAGTATTTT. The gene calls are TRBV6-4 and TRBJ2-3; a possible D gene is TRBD2 (6 bases). The CDR3 is made up of 14 amino acids. CDR1 is MRHNA and CDR2 is SNTAGT in the germline V gene. V lost 3 bases to trimming and J lost 5 bases, with 12 bases between them.

In regard to this clone: The same CDR3 arises from other DNA sequences in this sample as well. Here the CDR3 reads CAWSVGAGNQPQHF. The CDR3 nucleotides read TGTGCCTGGAGTGTAGGAGCAGGGAATCAGCCCCAGCATTTT. This rearrangement joins TRBV30 to TRBJ1-5; D may be TRBD1 (5 bases). Germline V gives CDR1 GTSNPN, CDR2 SVGIG (reference sequence). The CDR3 spans 14 residues. V was shortened by 0 bases and J by 4 bases, with 10 bases between the two germline ends.

The sample holds one count of this clone. The gene calls are TRBV19 and TRBJ1-2, with D maybe TRBD1 (5 bases). The CDR3 extends over 12 amino acids. V dropped 8 bases and J dropped 4 bases, with 11 bases sitting between them. Germline V gives CDR1 LNHDA, CDR2 SQIVND (reference sequence). CDR3: CASAAGGYGYTF. The CDR3 DNA sequence: TGTGCCAGTGCAGCGGGGGGCTATGGCTACACCTTC.

The chain couples TRBV2 to TRBJ2-6; D is ambiguous. Trimming removed 1 base from V and 0 bases from J, with 10 bases in between. The CDR3 extends over 17 amino acids. The germline CDR1 and CDR2 sequences are SNHLY and FYNNEI. CDR3 amino acids: CASSEEALDSGANVLTF. The CDR3 region has the DNA TGTGCCAGCAGTGAAGAAGCGTTAGACTCTGGGGCCAACGTCCTGACTTTC.

This rearrangement joins TRBV7-9 to TRBJ1-2; no clear D gene. Germline V gives CDR1 SEHNR, CDR2 FQNEAQ (reference sequence). Trimming left V 5 bases short and J 8 bases short, with 12 bases between. CDR3 length: 12 residues. The CDR3 sequence: CASSRREKGYTF. The CDR3 DNA reads as TGTGCCAGCAGCCGGAGGGAGAAAGGCTACACCTTC.

This clone came up once. The rearrangement uses TRBV27 and TRBJ1-4; the D is unclear. The CDR3 is 15 amino acids. CDR1 and CDR2 (germline): MNHEY, SMNVEV (reference sequence). Trimming removed 2 bases from V and 4 bases from J, with 11 bases in between. The chain's CDR3 is CASSLDGKINEKLFF. CDR3 nucleotide sequence: TGTGCCAGCAGTTTAGACGGGAAGATTAATGAAAAACTGTTTTTT. The full variable domain, its missing parts supplied by reference TRBV27 and TRBJ1-4, is EAQVTQNPRYLITVTGKKLTVTCSQNMNHEYMSWYRQDPGLGLRQIYYSMNVEVTDKGDVPEGYKVSRKEKRNFPLILESPSPNQTSLYFCASSLDGKINEKLFFGSGTQLSVL.

The chain recombines TRBV27 with TRBJ2-3, with a possible D match to TRBD2 (5 bases). Deletions cut 5 bases from V and 6 bases from J, with 9 bases between. The CDR3 consists of 12 residues. Germline CDR1 MNHEY, CDR2 SMNVEV (reference sequence). The chain's CDR3 is CASSPPGDTQYF. CDR3 DNA: TGTGCCAGCAGTCCCCCGGGGGATACGCAGTATTTT.

The CDR3 bases are TGCAGCGTGAATAGCGGGGACTCCTACGAGCAGTACTTC. Amino acids: CSVNSGDSYEQYF. The J gene is TRBJ2-7, the V gene TRBV29-1; 8 bases fit TRBD2. The CDR3 runs 13 residues. V lost 6 bases, J lost 0 bases, and 4 bases stayed unmatched. Germline loops: CDR1 SQVTM, CDR2 ANQGSEA.

The chain uses TRBV27 and TRBJ2-6; D is possibly TRBD2 (7 bases). Germline V gene lookup returns CDR1 MNHEY and CDR2 SMNVEV (reference sequence). The CDR3 runs to 15 residues. Trimming stripped 2 bases from V and 4 bases from J, with 9 bases between. Here the CDR3 reads CASSLRGAGANVLTF. CDR3 nucleotide sequence: TGTGCCAGCAGTTTACGGGGGGCCGGGGCCAACGTCCTGACTTTC.

V usage is TRBV6-1 and J usage is TRBJ1-5, with D perhaps TRBD1 (5 bases). Trimming left V 3 bases short and J 3 bases short, with 9 bases between. The CDR3 loop spans 14 amino acids. Germline loops: CDR1 MNHNS, CDR2 SASEGT. The CDR3 nucleotides read TGTGCCAGCAGTGACAGGGCGTCCAATCAGCCCCAGCATTTT. This sequence encodes CASSDRASNQPQHF.

This clone occurred once. This rearrangement joins TRBV13 to TRBJ1-1, with D possibly matching TRBD1 (6 bases). This CDR3 has 15 amino acids. CDR1 PRHDT and CDR2 FYEKMQ come from the germline V gene (reference sequence). V gave up 2 bases and J gave up 0 bases, with 10 bases separating them. CDR3 region: CASSLPTGLNTEAFF. The CDR3 region has the DNA TGTGCCAGCAGCTTACCTACAGGGTTGAACACTGAAGCTTTCTTT.

This sequence joins TRBV5-1 and TRBJ2-7; 8 bases fit TRBD1. Germline CDR1 SGHRS, CDR2 YFSETQ. V dropped 2 bases and J dropped 7; count of bases not matched to a gene: 11. The CDR3 spans 15 residues. CDR3 amino acids: CASSLLPGGLGEQYF. CDR3 in DNA: TGCGCCAGCAGCTTACTGCCAGGGGGCCTTGGTGAGCAGTACTTC.

This clone was found a few times. This rearrangement joins TRBV2 to TRBJ1-1; D gene ambiguous. This CDR3 has 12 amino acids. Germline lookup yields CDR1 SNHLY and CDR2 FYNNEI. Trimming cost V 4 bases and J 1 base, with 4 bases left between them. In nucleotides, the CDR3 is TGTGCCAGCAGTGGACAGAACACTGAAGCTTTCTTT. It encodes CASSGQNTEAFF.

V usage is TRBV5-1 and J usage is TRBJ2-7, with D possibly being TRBD2 (5 bases). V was trimmed by 4 bases and J by 2 bases, leaving 13 bases between them. Looked up from germline, CDR1 is SGHRS and CDR2 is YFSETQ. The CDR3 contains 14 residues. Written as DNA, the CDR3 is TGCGCCAGCAGCACCCCGGACGGGACCTACGAGCAGTACTTC. It encodes CASSTPDGTYEQYF.

The chain employs TRBV10-3 and TRBJ2-1; TRBD2 is a possible D gene (6 bases). V was pared by 11 bases and J by 5 bases, with 13 bases between. CDR1 and CDR2 from the germline V gene are ENHRY and SYGVKD. The CDR3 runs to 12 residues. The DNA for the CDR3 is TGTGCCGTCGGGGGTCAGGACAATGAGCAGTTCTTC. This codes for CAVGGQDNEQFF.

The genes are TRBV18 and TRBJ1-1; D call uncertain. CDR3 length: 13 amino acids. Trimming cost V 5 bases and J 0 bases, with 7 bases left between them. Germline V gene data show CDR1 as KGHSH and CDR2 as LQKENI. The DNA for the CDR3 is TGTGCCAGCTCAGCCACAGTGAACACTGAAGCTTTCTTT. Translating it yields CASSATVNTEAFF.

The rearrangement joins TRBV28 to TRBJ2-7; D ambiguous. Trimming stripped 3 bases from V and 2 bases from J, with 5 bases between. The CDR3 extends over 12 amino acids. In germline, CDR1 is MDHEN, CDR2 SYDVKM. In DNA form, the CDR3 reads TGTGCCAGCAGTTTGAGGACCTACGAGCAGTACTTC. It translates to CASSLRTYEQYF.

The rearrangement joins TRBV7-9 to TRBJ1-1; 9 bases agree with TRBD1. Trimming took 3 bases from V and 12 from J; bases not matched to a gene: 2. From germline, CDR1 is SEHNR and CDR2 FQNEAQ (reference sequence). The CDR3 totals 11 residues. Here the CDR3 reads CASSLGQGPFF. CDR3 nucleotide sequence: TGTGCCAGCAGCTTGGGACAGGGACCTTTCTTT.